Sequencing of this T cell receptor beta chain was carried out in a study of blood T cell repertoires in COVID-19. About the research overall: Donors in the United States, Italy and Spain gave samples during acute or convalescent COVID-19. The cDNA or gDNA used as material had been derived from T cells, B-cell-depleted T cells, or PBMCs.

Original data processing: Researchers report that nucleated cell counts were estimated from reference gene primer amplification. Assay: immunoSEQ multiplex PCR; the TCRdb copy retains only in-frame clones and omits some. The DNA was the basis for D and trimming; V, J and clone size are from that table. The data hold approximately 180,000 clones, with approximately 85% observed a single time. CDR1 and CDR2 (germline): LNHDA, SQIVND (reference sequence). The CDR3 contains 16 residues. V lost 5 bases and J lost 4; bases outside the gene matches: 9. The sample comprised peripheral blood. The receptor was derived from a man in his 60s with acute or convalescent COVID-19. The V call is TRBV19, the J call TRBJ2-2, with 8 nucleotides matching TRBD1. This CDR3 is CASSPWDRIFTGELFF. The DNA for the CDR3 is TGTGCCAGTAGTCCTTGGGACAGGATTTTCACCGGGGAGCTGTTTTTT.